This T cell receptor (beta chain) was profiled in a study of technical replicates of blood from several donors. Method: immunoSEQ multiplex PCR; TCRdb's copy keeps in-frame clones and lacks some. The table lists under 95,000 clones, approximately 94% of them singletons. Trimming took 2 bases from V and 4 from J, leaving 6 bases between them. Germline V CDR1 and CDR2: MNHEY, SMNVEV (reference sequence). The CDR3 is 13 residues long. This sequence joins TRBV27 and TRBJ2-1; no definite D call. Sequencing was performed on T cells isolated from PBMCs. The source is a human donor in good health. CDR3 loop: CASSLRLYNEQFF. CDR3 bases: TGTGCCAGCAGTTTACGTTTATACAATGAGCAGTTCTTC.